The sequence of this TCR beta chain was determined in a study of glioma-infiltrating T cells. The iRepertoire nested amplicon-rescue multiplex PCR amplified TCR alpha and beta CDR3s from RNA. TCRdb ran MiXCR on the multiplex PCR reads and lists one entry per CDR3 protein. The sample has around 390,000 distinct CDR3 sequences; 41% are singletons. The CDR3 is 15 residues long. Germline-derived CDR1 and CDR2 are DFQATT and SNEGSKA (reference sequence). The J segment lost 4 bases and the V segment lost 0 bases, leaving 4 bases of the junction unmatched. The rearrangement joins TRBV20-1 to TRBJ2-7, with 12 bases aligning to TRBD2. Input material: glioma tissue, nonneoplastic brain tissue, or PBMCs (not recorded which). The clonotype comes from a human donor with low-grade glioma or glioblastoma, undergoing nonglioma brain surgery, or in good health (not recorded which). CDR3 amino acids: CSARDRLAGAYEQYF. Here the CDR3 DNA reads TGCAGTGCTAGAGACCGACTAGCGGGAGCTTACGAGCAGTACTTC.